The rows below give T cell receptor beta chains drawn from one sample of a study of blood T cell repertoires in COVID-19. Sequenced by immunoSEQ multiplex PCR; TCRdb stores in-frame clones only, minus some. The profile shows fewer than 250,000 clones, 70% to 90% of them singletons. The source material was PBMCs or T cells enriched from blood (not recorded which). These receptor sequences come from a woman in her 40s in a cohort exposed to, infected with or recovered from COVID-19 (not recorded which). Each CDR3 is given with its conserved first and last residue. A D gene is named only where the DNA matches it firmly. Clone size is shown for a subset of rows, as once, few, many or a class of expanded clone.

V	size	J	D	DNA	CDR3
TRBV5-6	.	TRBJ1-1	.	TGTGCCAGCAGCTTCGGGACAGAAGCTTTCTTT	CASSFGTEAFF
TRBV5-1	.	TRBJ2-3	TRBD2	TGCGCCAGCAGCCAGGGACTAGCGGGGGGCACAGATACGCAGTATTTT	CASSQGLAGGTDTQYF
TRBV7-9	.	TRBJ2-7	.	TGTGCCAGCAGCCCCCGGCAGGGTAACGAGCAGTACTTC	CASSPRQGNEQYF
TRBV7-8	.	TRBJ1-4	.	TGTGCCAGCAGCTTGGGCCGAGGGAGGGGAAAACTGTTTTTT	CASSLGRGRGKLFF
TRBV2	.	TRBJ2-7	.	TGTGCCAGCAGTGGTACGGGGAACTACGAGCAGTACTTC	CASSGTGNYEQYF
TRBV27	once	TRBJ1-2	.	TGTGCCAGCAGCTACGCGGGCAGGGGCCGAGATAACTATGGCTACACCTTC	CASSYAGRGRDNYGYTF
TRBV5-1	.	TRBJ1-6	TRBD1	TGCGCCAGCAGCTTACGAGGGGGCGGCTCCTATAATTCACCCCTCCACTTT	CASSLRGGGSYNSPLHF
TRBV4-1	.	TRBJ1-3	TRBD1	TGCGCCAGCAGCCACCGGACAGGTGCTGGAAACACCATATATTTT	CASSHRTGAGNTIYF
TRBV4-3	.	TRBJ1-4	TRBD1	TGCGCCAGCAGCCAAACAGGGGGCCTTAATGAAAAACTGTTTTTT	CASSQTGGLNEKLFF
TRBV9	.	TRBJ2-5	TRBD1	TGTGCCAGCAGCCCAAGGGACAGGCAAGAGACCCAGTACTTC	CASSPRDRQETQYF
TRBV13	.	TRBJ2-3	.	TGTGCCAGCAGCTTAATGAGTAACACAGATACGCAGTATTTT	CASSLMSNTDTQYF
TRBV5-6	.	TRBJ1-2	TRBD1	TGTGCCAGCAGCGCCGGACAGGGAATAAACTATGGCTACACCTTC	CASSAGQGINYGYTF
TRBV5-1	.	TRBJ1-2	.	TGCGCCAGCAGCTTCGACCGGGGAGGGTATGGCTACACCTTC	CASSFDRGGYGYTF
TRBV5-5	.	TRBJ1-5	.	TGTGCCAGCAGCTTGGTCAGGGATCAGCCCCAGCATTTT	CASSLVRDQPQHF
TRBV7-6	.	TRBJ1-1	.	TGTGCCAGCAGCTTAGCGGTTAGGGAAGGGGTCTCGGGCACTGAAGCTTTCTTT	CASSLAVREGVSGTEAFF
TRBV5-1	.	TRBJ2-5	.	TGCGCCAGCAGCGGTCAGATCCAAGAGACCCAGTACTTC	CASSGQIQETQYF
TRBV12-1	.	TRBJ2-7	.	TGTGCCAGCAGCTCTGTAACGGGACAGGGGGCTTCCATTCCCCACTACGAGCAGTACTTC	CASSSVTGQGASIPHYEQYF
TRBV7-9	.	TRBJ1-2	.	TGTGCCAGCAGCTCCCCCGAGGGGGGGGGCGGCTACACCTTC	CASSSPEGGGGYTF
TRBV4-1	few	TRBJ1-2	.	TGCGCCAGCAGGGGAGTTTGGAGGGGCTACACCTTC	CASRGVWRGYTF
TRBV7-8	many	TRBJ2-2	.	TGTGCCAGCAGCTTATATGTGGGGGAGGACCCCACCGGGGAGCTGTTTTTT	CASSLYVGEDPTGELFF
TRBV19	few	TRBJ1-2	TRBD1	TGTGCCAGTAGTATGGAGACCCCGACAGGGGAGTATGGCTACACCTTC	CASSMETPTGEYGYTF
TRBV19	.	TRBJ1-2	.	TGTGCCAGTACCCCAACACAGGGATATGGCTACACCTTC	CASTPTQGYGYTF
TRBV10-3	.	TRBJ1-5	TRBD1	TGTGCCATCAGTGAGGTGGACAGGGGAACGGGTCAGCCCCAGCATTTT	CAISEVDRGTGQPQHF
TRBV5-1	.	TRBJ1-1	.	TGCGCCAGCAGCAGTACGGGGGGCGCAGATCAAGCTTTCTTT	CASSSTGGADQAFF
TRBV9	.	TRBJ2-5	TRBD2	TGTGCCAGCAGCTTACGAGCGGGAGCCCTCGAGACCCAGTACTTC	CASSLRAGALETQYF
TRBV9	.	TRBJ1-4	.	TGTGCCAGCAGCGTAGGAGGAACGACAGGTGGAACTAATGAAAAACTGTTTTTT	CASSVGGTTGGTNEKLFF
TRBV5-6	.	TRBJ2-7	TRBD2	TGTGCCAGCAGCCGCGGTGCGGGGGGCTACGAGCAGTACTTC	CASSRGAGGYEQYF
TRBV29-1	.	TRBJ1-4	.	TGCAGCGGACGGGACACCGGAGAAAAACTGTTTTTT	CSGRDTGEKLFF
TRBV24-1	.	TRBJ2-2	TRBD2	TGTGCCACCAGTGATACGAGCGGGAGGGCCGGGAGCACCGGGGAGCTGTTTTTT	CATSDTSGRAGSTGELFF
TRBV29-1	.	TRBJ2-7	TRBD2	TGCAGCGTTGAAGGCGTTAGCGGGTTCTTAAAACCGTACGAGCAGTACTTC	CSVEGVSGFLKPYEQYF
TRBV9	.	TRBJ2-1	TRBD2	TGTGCCAGCAGCGTAGACGGGAGGGCCTCCAATGAGCAGTTCTTC	CASSVDGRASNEQFF
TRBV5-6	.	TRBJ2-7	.	TGTGCCAGCAGCTTGGGGACTAAGAGCGAGCAGTACTTC	CASSLGTKSEQYF
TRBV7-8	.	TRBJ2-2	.	TGTGCCAGCAGCTTAGTTGCTATTGTCGGGGAGCTGTTTTTT	CASSLVAIVGELFF
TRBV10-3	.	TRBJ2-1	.	TGTGCCATCAGTCCGGGGGTTGGAAATGAGCAGTTCTTC	CAISPGVGNEQFF
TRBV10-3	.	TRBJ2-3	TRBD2	TGTGCCATCAGTGGAGCCGGGACTAGCGGGGGTCAAGATACGCAGTATTTT	CAISGAGTSGGQDTQYF
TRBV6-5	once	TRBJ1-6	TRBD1	TGTGCCAGCAGCCTAGGGGGACAGGGCCCCTCACCCCTCCACTTT	CASSLGGQGPSPLHF
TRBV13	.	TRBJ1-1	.	TGTGCCAGCAGCTCCTACAGGACTATGAACACTGAAGCTTTCTTT	CASSSYRTMNTEAFF
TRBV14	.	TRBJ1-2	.	TGTGCCAGCAGCCTCCGAGGGAGCGTATTCTATGGCTACACCTTC	CASSLRGSVFYGYTF
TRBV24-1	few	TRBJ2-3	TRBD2	TGTGCCACCAGTGATACAAGCGGGGGTATCACAGATACGCAGTATTTT	CATSDTSGGITDTQYF
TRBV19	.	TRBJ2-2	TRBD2	TGTGCCAGTAGTATTAGCGGGGAAAACACCGGGGAGCTGTTTTTT	CASSISGENTGELFF
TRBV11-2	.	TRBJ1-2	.	TGTGCCAGCAGCTTATACGAGGGAGGAAGTGGCTACACCTTC	CASSLYEGGSGYTF
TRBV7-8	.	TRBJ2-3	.	TGTGCCAGCAGCTCGGACTTAAACTTAGCGGATACGCAGTATTTT	CASSSDLNLADTQYF
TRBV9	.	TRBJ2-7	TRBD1	TGTGCCAGCAGCGTAGCCCTCGGACAGGGGGCCTACGAGCAGTACTTC	CASSVALGQGAYEQYF
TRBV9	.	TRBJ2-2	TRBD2	TGTGCCAGCAGTGTTAGCGGGAGAAACACCGGGGAGCTGTTTTTT	CASSVSGRNTGELFF
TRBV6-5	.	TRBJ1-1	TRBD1	TGTGCCAGCAGCTACAGGGGGCAGGGCACTGAAGCTTTCTTT	CASSYRGQGTEAFF
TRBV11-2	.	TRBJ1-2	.	TGTGCCAGCAGCTTAGATTTGGGCAGCTACTATGGCTACACCTTC	CASSLDLGSYYGYTF